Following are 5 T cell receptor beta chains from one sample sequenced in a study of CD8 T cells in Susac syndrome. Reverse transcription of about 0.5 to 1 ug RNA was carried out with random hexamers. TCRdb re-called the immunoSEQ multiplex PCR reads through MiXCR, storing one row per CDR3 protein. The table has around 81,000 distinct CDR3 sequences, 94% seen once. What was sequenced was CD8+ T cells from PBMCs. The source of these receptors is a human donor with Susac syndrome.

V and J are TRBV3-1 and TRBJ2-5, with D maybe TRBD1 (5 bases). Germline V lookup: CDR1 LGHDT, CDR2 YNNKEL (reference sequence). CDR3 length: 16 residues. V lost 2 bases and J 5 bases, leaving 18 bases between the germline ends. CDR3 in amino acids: CASSQPTTDTSETQYF. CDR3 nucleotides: TGTGCCAGCAGCCAACCAACGACAGACACCTCGGAGACCCAGTACTTC.

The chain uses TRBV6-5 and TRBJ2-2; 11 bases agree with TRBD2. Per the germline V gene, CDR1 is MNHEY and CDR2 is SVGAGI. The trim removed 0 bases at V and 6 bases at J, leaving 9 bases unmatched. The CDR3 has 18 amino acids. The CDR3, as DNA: TGTGCCAGCAGTTACTCGAGACTAGCGGGGTCGCTGGCCGGGGAGCTGTTTTTT. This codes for CASSYSRLAGSLAGELFF.

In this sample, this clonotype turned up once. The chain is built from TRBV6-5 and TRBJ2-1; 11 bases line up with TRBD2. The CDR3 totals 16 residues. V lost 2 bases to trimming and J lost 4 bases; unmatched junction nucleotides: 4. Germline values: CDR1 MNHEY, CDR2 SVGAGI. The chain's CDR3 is CASSYMRLAGYNEQFF. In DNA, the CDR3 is TGTGCCAGCAGTTACATGAGACTAGCGGGATACAATGAGCAGTTCTTC.

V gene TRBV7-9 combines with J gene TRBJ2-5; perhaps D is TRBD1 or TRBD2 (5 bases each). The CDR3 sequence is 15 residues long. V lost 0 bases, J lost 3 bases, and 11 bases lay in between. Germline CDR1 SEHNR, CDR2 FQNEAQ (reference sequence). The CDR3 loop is CASSLAGWGKETQYF. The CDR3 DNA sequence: TGTGCCAGCAGCTTAGCAGGGTGGGGGAAAGAGACCCAGTACTTC.

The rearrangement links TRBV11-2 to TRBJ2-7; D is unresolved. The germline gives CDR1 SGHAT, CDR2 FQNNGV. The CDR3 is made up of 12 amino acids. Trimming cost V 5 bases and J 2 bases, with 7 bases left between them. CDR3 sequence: CASSPPAYEQYF. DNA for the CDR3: TGTGCCAGCAGCCCGCCGGCCTACGAGCAGTACTTC.